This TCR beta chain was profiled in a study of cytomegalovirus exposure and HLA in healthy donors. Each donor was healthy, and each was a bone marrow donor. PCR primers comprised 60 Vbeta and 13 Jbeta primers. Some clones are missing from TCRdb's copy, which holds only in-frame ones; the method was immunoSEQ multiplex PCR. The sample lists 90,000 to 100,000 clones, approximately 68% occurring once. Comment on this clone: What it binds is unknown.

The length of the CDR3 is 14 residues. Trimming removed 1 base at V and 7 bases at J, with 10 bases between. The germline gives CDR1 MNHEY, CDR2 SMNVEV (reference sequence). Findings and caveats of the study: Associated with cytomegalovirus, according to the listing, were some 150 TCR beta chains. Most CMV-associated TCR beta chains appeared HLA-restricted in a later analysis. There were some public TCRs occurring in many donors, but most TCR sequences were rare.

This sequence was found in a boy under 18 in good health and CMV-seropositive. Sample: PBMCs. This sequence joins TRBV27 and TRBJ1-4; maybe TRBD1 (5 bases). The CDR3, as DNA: TGTGCCAGCAGTTTATGGGGGGAGGGTGAAAAACTGTTTTTT. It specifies CASSLWGEGEKLFF.